What follows describes a single T cell receptor beta chain. An end of the junction differs from the germline gene, which may be a read error. TCR beta CDR3 was amplified by multiplex PCR, first round approximately 10 cycles, 32 V and 13 J primers. In TCRdb, the multiplex PCR reads were re-called with MiXCR into one record per CDR3 protein. Of 2,000 to 3,000 distinct CDR3 sequences listed, approximately 27% are singletons. For each sample, template was approximately 0.6 ug of bulk tumor genomic DNA. Surgery yielded several widely spaced biopsies per primary tumor. Each patient presented with untreated, newly diagnosed non-small cell lung cancer and received curative surgery. The sample comes from a study of immune heterogeneity within non-small cell lung tumors. Germline V lookup: CDR1 LGHDT, CDR2 YNNKEL (reference sequence). CDR3 size: 13 residues.

The rearrangement joins TRBV3-1 to TRBJ2-5, with a tentative D call TRBD1 (5 bases). The sequenced sample consisted of lung tumor tissue. This clonotype was sampled from a man aged 45-65 years with non-small cell lung cancer. As DNA, the CDR3 is TGTGACAGCAGCCACTCAGGGCCTGAGACCCAGTACTTC. Translation gives CDSSHSGPETQYF.